A single T cell receptor beta chain is shown here with its context. It lacks a known antigen. Qualities for individual bases were not recorded, and no much larger clone is one base off. The immunoSEQ Assay, a bias-controlled multiplex PCR, was used to amplify TCRbeta CDR3 regions from genomic DNA. The published analysis was carried out like this. The number of nucleated cells in each sample was estimated by amplification of reference gene primers within the assay. Sequence reads were collapsed and filtered to measure the absolute abundance of every unique TCRbeta CDR3 rearrangement. For each sample, productive Simpson clonality was calculated as the square root of Simpson's diversity index across productive rearrangements. The immuneACCESS repertoire file appears here via TCRdb, limited to in-frame rearrangements. These files lack a portion of the clones; in checked studies, under half of the deficit traces to unresolved V genes, and the cause of the others is not known. V and J calls and clone size are given by that table; D and trimming were obtained from the DNA. In this sample the table shows approximately 350,000 clones, approximately 88% of which occur a single time. The ten largest clones represent about 2.9% of the sample.

The data stem from a study of blood T cell repertoires in COVID-19 (dated by TCRdb to 2020 to 2022). In the study overall: Samples from collaborators originated in the United States, Italy and Spain and spanned both the acute and convalescent phases of COVID-19. The prospective study material was composed of cDNA or gDNA derived from T cells, B-cell-depleted T cells, or PBMCs. Deeply sampled blood TCRbeta repertoires from subjects exposed to, actively infected with, or recovered from COVID-19 were included in the dataset. The repertoires were released in a freely available public database intended as a resource for research on the immune response to SARS-CoV-2. Samples were obtained from the ongoing ImmuneRACE study (first 160 participants) and from some 1,300 subjects provided by 6 global collaborators. A de-identified subject ID, COVID-19 status, age in years and sex were almost always included in the sample metadata. Where HLA class I and class II types were available, the types were taken from metadata supplied by the sample provider, not from assay-based typing. Study-wide conclusions, independent of this receptor: Clinical and demographic metadata were provided uncurated, with the amount varying by source and participant.

In the germline V gene, CDR1 corresponds to MNHEY and CDR2 to SVGEGT. Trimming costs V 6 bases and J 6 bases, and their ends lie 20 bases apart. From cysteine to phenylalanine, the CDR3 is 15 amino acids long. Only the CDR3 region is kept as DNA, spanning 45 bases read in frame from base 1. One collaborating source in Seattle enrolled patients during active infection and followed them longitudinally through the course of disease. Whole blood was collected in K2EDTA tubes by collaborating institutions according to the institutions' own protocols. Collaborator samples were shipped for TCRbeta analysis as frozen whole blood, isolated PBMCs, or DNA extracted from either sample type.

The chain is assembled from TRBV6-2 or TRBV6-3 and TRBJ1-2; TRBD1 is perhaps the D gene, given 6 matching bases. The sample consisted of peripheral blood. This clonotype originated in a woman under 40 with COVID-19, enrolled during active disease. The DNA reads TGTGCCAGCAGCCCTCTCGACAGGCCCATGCATGGCTACACCTTC. This encodes CASSPLDRPMHGYTF.